This T cell receptor beta chain came from a study of graft-versus-host responses after intestinal transplantation. Whole-study results and caveats: Maximum circulating GvH clone levels tracked with early post-transplant HvG decreases.

Turning to this clone: The antigen is unknown.

Measured with immunoSEQ multiplex PCR; TCRdb has only the in-frame clones, and not every one. The top ten hold over 0.75% of the sample, which has about 100,000 clones, more than 85% seen once. The V gene end was trimmed by 7 bases and the J gene end by 5 bases; junction bases not matched to a gene: 11. The CDR3 has 15 amino acids. The germline V gene has CDR1 SGDLS and CDR2 YYNGEE. J is TRBJ1-5 and V is TRBV9, with 8 bases identical to TRBD1. This TCR derives from a human donor who was the organ donor for an intestinal transplant. The material sequenced was unstimulated CD4+ T cells sorted from spleen or lymph node cells, taken before transplant. CDR3 DNA: TGTGCCAGCTCCCGGACAGGGATGACGGATCAGCCCCAGCATTTT. It translates to CASSRTGMTDQPQHF.